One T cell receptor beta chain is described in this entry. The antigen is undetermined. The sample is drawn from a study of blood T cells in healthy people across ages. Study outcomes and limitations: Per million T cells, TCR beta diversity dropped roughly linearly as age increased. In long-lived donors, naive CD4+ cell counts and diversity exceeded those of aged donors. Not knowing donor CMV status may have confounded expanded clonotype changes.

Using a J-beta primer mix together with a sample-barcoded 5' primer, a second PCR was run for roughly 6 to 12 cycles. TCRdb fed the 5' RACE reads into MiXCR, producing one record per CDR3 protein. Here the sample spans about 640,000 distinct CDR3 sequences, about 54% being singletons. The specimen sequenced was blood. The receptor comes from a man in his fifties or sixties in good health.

DNA for the CDR3: TGCGCCAGCAGCTTGACGGTAGCGGGGGGTATCCTCTACAATGAGCAGTTCTTC. Residues: CASSLTVAGGILYNEQFF. The chain recombines TRBV5-1 with TRBJ2-1; 10 bases agree with TRBD2. The CDR3 contains 18 residues. Germline loops: CDR1 SGHRS, CDR2 YFSETQ. The V gene end was trimmed by 1 base and the J gene end by 3 bases; junction bases not matched to a gene: 10.